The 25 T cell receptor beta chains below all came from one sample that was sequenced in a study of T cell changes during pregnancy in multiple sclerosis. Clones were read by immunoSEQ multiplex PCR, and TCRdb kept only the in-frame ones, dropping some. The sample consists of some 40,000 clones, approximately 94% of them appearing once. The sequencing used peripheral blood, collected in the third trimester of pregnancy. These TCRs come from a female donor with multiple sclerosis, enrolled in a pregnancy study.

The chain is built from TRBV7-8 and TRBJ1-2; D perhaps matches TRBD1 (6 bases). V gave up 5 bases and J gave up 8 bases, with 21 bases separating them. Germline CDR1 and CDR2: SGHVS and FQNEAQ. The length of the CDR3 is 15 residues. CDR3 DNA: TGTGCCAGCAGCCCGAGCTCCGGGGGGGCGGGGGGCTACACCTTC. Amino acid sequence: CASSPSSGGAGGYTF.

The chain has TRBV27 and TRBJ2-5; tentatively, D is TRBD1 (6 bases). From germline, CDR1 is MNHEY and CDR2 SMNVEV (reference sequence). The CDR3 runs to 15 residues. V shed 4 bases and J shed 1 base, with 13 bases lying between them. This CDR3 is CASSSQGYFQETQYF. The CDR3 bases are TGTGCCAGCAGTTCCCAGGGGTACTTCCAAGAGACCCAGTACTTC.

The CDR3 region is CASSLSLAGGSVTGELFF. The DNA for the CDR3 is TGCGCCAGCAGCTTATCGCTGGCAGGGGGGTCGGTCACCGGGGAGCTGTTTTTT. The V call is TRBV5-1, the J call TRBJ2-2, with a possible D match to TRBD1 (7 bases). Germline assignment: CDR1 SGHRS and CDR2 YFSETQ. V dropped 2 bases and J dropped 4 bases, with 21 bases sitting between them. CDR3 length: 18 residues.

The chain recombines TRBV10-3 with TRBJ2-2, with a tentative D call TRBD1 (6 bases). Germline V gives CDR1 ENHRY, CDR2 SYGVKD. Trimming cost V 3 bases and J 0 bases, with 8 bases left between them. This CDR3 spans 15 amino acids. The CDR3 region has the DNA TGTGCCATCAGTGAAGGGACATCGAACACCGGGGAGCTGTTTTTT. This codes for CAISEGTSNTGELFF.

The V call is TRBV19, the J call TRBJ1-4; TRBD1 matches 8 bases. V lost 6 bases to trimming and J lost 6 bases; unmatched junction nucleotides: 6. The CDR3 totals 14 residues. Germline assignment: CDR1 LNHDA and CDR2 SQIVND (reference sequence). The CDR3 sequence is CASRPQGAYEKLFF. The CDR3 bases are TGTGCCAGTAGACCCCAGGGGGCGTATGAAAAACTGTTTTTT.

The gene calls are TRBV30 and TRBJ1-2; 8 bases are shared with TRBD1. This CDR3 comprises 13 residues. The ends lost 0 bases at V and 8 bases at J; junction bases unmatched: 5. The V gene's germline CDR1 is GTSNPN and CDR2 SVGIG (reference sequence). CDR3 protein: CAWSVSGGTGYTF. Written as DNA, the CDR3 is TGTGCCTGGAGTGTATCAGGGGGCACAGGCTACACCTTC.

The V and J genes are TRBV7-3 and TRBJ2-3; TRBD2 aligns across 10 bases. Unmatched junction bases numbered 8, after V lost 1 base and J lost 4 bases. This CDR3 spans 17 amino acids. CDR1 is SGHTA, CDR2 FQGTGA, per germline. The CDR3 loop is CASSLRVLAGDPDTQYF. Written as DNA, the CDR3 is TGTGCCAGCAGCTTAAGGGTGCTAGCGGGAGACCCAGATACGCAGTATTTT.

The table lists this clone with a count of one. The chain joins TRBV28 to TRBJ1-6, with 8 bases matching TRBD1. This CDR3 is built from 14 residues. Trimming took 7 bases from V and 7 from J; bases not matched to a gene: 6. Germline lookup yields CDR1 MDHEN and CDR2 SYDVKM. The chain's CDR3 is CASTRQGRNSPLHF. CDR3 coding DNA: TGTGCCAGCACACGACAGGGGCGGAATTCACCCCTCCACTTT. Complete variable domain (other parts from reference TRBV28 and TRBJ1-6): DVKVTQSSRYLVKRTGEKVFLECVQDMDHENMFWYRQDPGLGLRLIYFSYDVKMKEKGDIPEGYSVSREKKERFSLILESASTNQTSMYLCASTRQGRNSPLHFGNGTRLTVT.

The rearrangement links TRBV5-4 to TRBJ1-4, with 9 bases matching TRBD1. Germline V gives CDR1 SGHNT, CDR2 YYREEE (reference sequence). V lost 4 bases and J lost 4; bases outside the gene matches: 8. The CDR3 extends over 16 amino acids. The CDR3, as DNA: TGTGCCAGCAGCCCCAGACAGGGGGGGGATAATGAAAAACTGTTTTTT. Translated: CASSPRQGGDNEKLFF.

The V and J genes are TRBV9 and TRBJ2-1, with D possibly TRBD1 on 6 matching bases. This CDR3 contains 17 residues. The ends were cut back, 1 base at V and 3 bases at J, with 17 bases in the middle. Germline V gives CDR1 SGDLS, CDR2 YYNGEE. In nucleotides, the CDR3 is TGTGCCAGCAGCGTAAACCCGAGCAGGGGACACTACAATGAGCAGTTCTTC. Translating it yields CASSVNPSRGHYNEQFF.

CDR3 sequence reads: CASSQSGGAGGYQETQYF. CDR3 nucleotide sequence: TGTGCCAGCAGCCAATCGGGGGGGGCGGGAGGGTACCAAGAGACCCAGTACTTC. V gene TRBV4-2 combines with J gene TRBJ2-5; 9 bases agree with TRBD2. There are 18 residues in the CDR3. Germline V gene data show CDR1 as LGHNA and CDR2 as YNFKEQ. V lost 2 bases to trimming and J lost 0 bases; unmatched junction nucleotides: 10.

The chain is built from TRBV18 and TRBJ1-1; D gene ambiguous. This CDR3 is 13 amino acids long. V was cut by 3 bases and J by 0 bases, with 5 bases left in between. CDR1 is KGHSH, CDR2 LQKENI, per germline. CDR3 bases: TGTGCCAGCTCACCGAACATGAACACTGAAGCTTTCTTT. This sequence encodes CASSPNMNTEAFF.

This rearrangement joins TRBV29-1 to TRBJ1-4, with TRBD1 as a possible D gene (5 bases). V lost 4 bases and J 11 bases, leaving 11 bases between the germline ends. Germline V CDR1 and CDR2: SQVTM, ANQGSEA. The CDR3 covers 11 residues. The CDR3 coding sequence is TGCAGCGTTGTCTGGGGGAGGAAACTGTTTTTT. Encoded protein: CSVVWGRKLFF.

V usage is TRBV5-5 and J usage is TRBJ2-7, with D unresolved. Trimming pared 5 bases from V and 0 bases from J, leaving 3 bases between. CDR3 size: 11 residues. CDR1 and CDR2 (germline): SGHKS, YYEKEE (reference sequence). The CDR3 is CASRLSYEQYF. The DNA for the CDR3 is TGTGCCAGCAGACTCTCCTACGAGCAGTACTTC. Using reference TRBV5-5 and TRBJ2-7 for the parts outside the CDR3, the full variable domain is DAGVTQSPTHLIKTRGQQVTLRCSPISGHKSVSWYQQVLGQGPQFIFQYYEKEERGRGNFPDRFSARQFPNYSSELNVNALLLGDSALYLCASRLSYEQYFGPGTRLTVT.

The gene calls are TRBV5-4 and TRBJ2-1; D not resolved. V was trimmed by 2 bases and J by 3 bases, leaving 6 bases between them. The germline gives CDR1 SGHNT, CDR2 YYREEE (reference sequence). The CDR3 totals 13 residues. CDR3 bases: TGTGCCAGCAGCTTTACTGACTACAATGAGCAGTTCTTC. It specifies CASSFTDYNEQFF.

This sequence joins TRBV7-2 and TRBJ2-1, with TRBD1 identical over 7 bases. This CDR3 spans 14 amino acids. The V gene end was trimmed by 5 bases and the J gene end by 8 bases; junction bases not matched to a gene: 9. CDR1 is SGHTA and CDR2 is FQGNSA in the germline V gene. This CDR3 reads CASSPRQGSHEQFF. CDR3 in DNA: TGTGCCAGCAGCCCGCGACAGGGTAGCCATGAGCAGTTCTTC.

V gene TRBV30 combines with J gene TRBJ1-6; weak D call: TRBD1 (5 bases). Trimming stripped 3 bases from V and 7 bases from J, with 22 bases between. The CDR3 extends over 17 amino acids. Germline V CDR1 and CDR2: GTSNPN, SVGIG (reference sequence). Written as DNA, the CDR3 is TGTGCCTGGAGACTTAAACAGGACCGGCGGACAAATTCACCCCTCCACTTT. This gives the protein CAWRLKQDRRTNSPLHF.

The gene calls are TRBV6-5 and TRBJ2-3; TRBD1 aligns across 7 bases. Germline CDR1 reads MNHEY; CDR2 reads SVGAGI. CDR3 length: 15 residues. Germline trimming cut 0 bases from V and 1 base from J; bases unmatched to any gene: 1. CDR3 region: CASSYSGTGTDTQYF. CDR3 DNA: TGTGCCAGCAGTTACTCCGGGACAGGCACAGATACGCAGTATTTT.

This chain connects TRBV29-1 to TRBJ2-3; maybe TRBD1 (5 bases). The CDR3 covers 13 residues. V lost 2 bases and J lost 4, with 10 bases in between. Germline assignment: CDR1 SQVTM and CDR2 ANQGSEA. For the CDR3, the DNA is TGCAGCGTTGAAAGGCGCAGGGCAGATACGCAGTATTTT. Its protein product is CSVERRRADTQYF.

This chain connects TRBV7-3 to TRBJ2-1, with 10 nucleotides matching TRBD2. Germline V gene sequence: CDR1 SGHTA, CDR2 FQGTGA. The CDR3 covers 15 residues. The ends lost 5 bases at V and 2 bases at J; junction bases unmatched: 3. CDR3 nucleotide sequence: TGTGCCAGCAGCACAGGACTAGCGGCCTACAATGAGCAGTTCTTC. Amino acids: CASSTGLAAYNEQFF.

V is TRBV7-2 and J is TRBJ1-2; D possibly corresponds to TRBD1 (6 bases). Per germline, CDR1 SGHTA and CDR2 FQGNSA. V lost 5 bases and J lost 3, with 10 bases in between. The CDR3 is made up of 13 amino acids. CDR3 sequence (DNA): TGTGCCAGCAGCCCTGGACAGTACTATGGCTACACCTTC. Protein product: CASSPGQYYGYTF.

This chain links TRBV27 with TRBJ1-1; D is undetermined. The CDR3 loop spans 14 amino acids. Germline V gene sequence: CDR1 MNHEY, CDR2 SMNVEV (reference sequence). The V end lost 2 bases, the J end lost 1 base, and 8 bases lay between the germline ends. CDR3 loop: CASSLRQANTEAFF. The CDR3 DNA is TGTGCCAGCAGTTTAAGGCAGGCGAACACTGAAGCTTTCTTT.

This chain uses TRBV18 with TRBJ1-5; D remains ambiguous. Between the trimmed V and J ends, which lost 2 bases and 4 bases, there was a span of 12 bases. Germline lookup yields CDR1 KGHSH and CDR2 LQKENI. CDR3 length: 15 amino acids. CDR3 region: CASSPWREQNQPQHF. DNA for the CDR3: TGTGCCAGCTCACCATGGCGGGAGCAAAATCAGCCCCAGCATTTT.

CDR3 region: CASSLGQGLSYEQYF. CDR3 in DNA: TGTGCCAGCAGCTTAGGGCAGGGATTGTCCTACGAGCAGTACTTC. This chain connects TRBV7-6 to TRBJ2-7, with D maybe TRBD1 (5 bases). The germline CDR1 and CDR2 sequences are SGHVS and FNYEAQ. The CDR3 length is 15 residues. V was trimmed by 1 base and J by 1 base, leaving 11 bases between them.

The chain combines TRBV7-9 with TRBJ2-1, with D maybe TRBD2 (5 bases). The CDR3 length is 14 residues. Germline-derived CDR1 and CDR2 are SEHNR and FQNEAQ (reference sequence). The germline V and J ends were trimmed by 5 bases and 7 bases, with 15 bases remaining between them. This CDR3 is CASSPIVALNEQFF. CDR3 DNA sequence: TGTGCCAGCAGCCCTATTGTAGCGTTGAATGAGCAGTTCTTC. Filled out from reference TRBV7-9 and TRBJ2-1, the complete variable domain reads DTGVSQNPRHKITKRGQNVTFRCDPISEHNRLYWYRQTLGQGPEFLTYFQNEAQLEKSRLLSDRFSAERPKGSFSTLEIQRTEQGDSAMYLCASSPIVALNEQFFGPGTRLTVL.